This passage covers 2 T cell receptor beta chains from one sample sequenced in a study of blood T cell repertoires in COVID-19. Sequencing used immunoSEQ multiplex PCR; TCRdb keeps in-frame clones, though not all of them. Of tens of thousands of clones listed, roughly 88% were seen once; the top ten hold around 8.1%. The sample was peripheral blood. These receptors came from a woman in her 70s with acute or convalescent COVID-19.

The chain is built from TRBV19 and TRBJ2-2; unclear D gene. The germline V gene has CDR1 LNHDA and CDR2 SQIVND (reference sequence). The length of the CDR3 is 14 residues. With 6 bases removed from V and 6 bases from J, the gap between germline ends came to 14 bases. The CDR3 sequence is CASSYSIGSGELFF. In DNA, the CDR3 is TGTGCCAGTAGCTATAGCATTGGGTCCGGGGAGCTGTTTTTT.

The V call is TRBV9, the J call TRBJ1-2; weak D call: TRBD1 (6 bases). V was cut by 4 bases and J by 8 bases, with 15 bases left in between. The length of the CDR3 is 13 residues. Germline V CDR1 and CDR2: SGDLS, YYNGEE. For the CDR3, the DNA is TGTGCCAGCAGCCAGATCCCGGACAGCGGCTACACCTTC. It yields the protein CASSQIPDSGYTF.